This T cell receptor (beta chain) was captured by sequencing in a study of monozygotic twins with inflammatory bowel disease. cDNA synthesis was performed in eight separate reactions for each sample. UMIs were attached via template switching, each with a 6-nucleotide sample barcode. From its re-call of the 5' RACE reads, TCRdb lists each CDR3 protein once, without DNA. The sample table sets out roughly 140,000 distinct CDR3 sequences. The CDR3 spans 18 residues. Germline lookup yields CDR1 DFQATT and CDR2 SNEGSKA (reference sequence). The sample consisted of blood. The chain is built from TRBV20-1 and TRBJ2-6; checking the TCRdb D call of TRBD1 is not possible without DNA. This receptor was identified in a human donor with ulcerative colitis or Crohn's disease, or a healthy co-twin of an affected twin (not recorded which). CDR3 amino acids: CSAIPGSGIVSGANVLTF.